One sample yielded the 14 T cell receptor beta chains listed below, sequenced in a study of T cells in Graves' hyperthyroidism and ophthalmopathy (dated by TCRdb to the late 2010s). The library was prepared using multiplex PCR. Instrument on record: Illumina HiSeq 2000. The TCR beta CDR3 regions were amplified from the RNA transcripts. A first-round RT-PCR of the TCR CDR3 used the HTBI primer set with the Qiagen OneStep RT-PCR kit. TCRdb handled the public reads itself, with Q25 trimming in fastp and clone calling in MiXCR, and kept productive beta chains. Duplicate CDR3 protein sequences are folded into a single record with the most common DNA and genes. The sample table contains approximately 710,000 distinct CDR3 sequences; only one count was recorded for 15% to 20% of them. The ten largest clones add up to around 15% of the sample. The specimen sequenced was blood. Receptors were obtained from a man aged 45-65 years with Graves' hyperthyroidism.

This clonotype was found many times. The rearrangement joins TRBV28 to TRBJ2-1, with no clear D. The CDR3 consists of 14 residues. Germline lookup yields CDR1 MDHEN and CDR2 SYDVKM. The V end was cut by 2 bases, the J end by 7 bases, with 12 bases between. The CDR3 DNA is TGTGCCAGCAGTTTAATGGGGTCCGGGAATGAGCAGTTCTTC. Translation: CASSLMGSGNEQFF.

The chain has TRBV20-1 and TRBJ2-6, with a tentative D call TRBD2 (5 bases). Germline loops: CDR1 DFQATT, CDR2 SNEGSKA (reference sequence). The CDR3 covers 12 residues. The CDR3 coding sequence is TGCAGCGCGGGCTCTGGGGCCAACGTCCTGACTTTC. This codes for CSAGSGANVLTF.

The V and J genes are TRBV24-1 and TRBJ2-1; 7 bases are shared with TRBD2. The germline V gene encodes CDR1 KGHDR and CDR2 SFDVKD. The CDR3 consists of 15 residues. With 3 bases clipped from V and 4 bases from J, the junction kept 5 bases outside the gene matches. The CDR3 nucleotides are TGTGCCACCAGTGATGGAGCGGGAAGATACAATGAGCAGTTCTTC. Protein: CATSDGAGRYNEQFF.

This clonotype occurred a few times. The CDR3 region has the DNA TGCAGTGCTAGGGGAGACAGAACCAATCAGCCCCAGCATTTT. Encoded protein: CSARGDRTNQPQHF. V usage is TRBV20-1 and J usage is TRBJ1-5, with D possibly matching TRBD1 (5 bases). This CDR3 has 14 amino acids. V was clipped by 3 bases and J by 3 bases, with 12 bases between them. Germline V gene data show CDR1 as DFQATT and CDR2 as SNEGSKA (reference sequence).

This clonotype was found many times. This chain links TRBV20-1 with TRBJ2-7; D call uncertain. CDR1 DFQATT and CDR2 SNEGSKA come from the germline V gene (reference sequence). The CDR3 consists of 12 residues. V was clipped by 5 bases and J by 3 bases, with 11 bases between them. DNA of the CDR3: TGCAGTGCTCCGACGGCTCACTACGAGCAGTACTTC. Translating gives CSAPTAHYEQYF.

The CDR3 protein is CASSDTLGREGRDEQFF. CDR3 DNA sequence: TGTGCCAGCAGTGACACTCTCGGGCGGGAGGGCCGGGATGAGCAGTTCTTC. The chain couples TRBV6-1 to TRBJ2-1; 9 nucleotides agree with TRBD2. The length of the CDR3 is 17 residues. CDR1 is MNHNS and CDR2 is SASEGT in the germline V gene. J gave up 8 bases and V 3 bases, and 14 bases lay outside the gene matches.

Ten or more counts support this clonotype. The CDR3 reads CAWSVGRGDEQFF. As DNA, the CDR3 is TGTGCCTGGAGTGTCGGACGGGGGGATGAGCAGTTCTTC. The genes are TRBV30 and TRBJ2-1; TRBD2 agrees at 7 bases. Per the germline V gene, CDR1 is GTSNPN and CDR2 is SVGIG (reference sequence). V shed 0 bases, J shed 8 bases, and the junction held 4 bases outside the gene matches. This CDR3 comprises 13 residues.

This clonotype was observed at least ten times. The rearrangement links TRBV2 to TRBJ1-5, with TRBD1 matching over 7 bases. CDR3 size: 15 residues. Unmatched junction bases numbered 5, after V lost 4 bases and J lost 2 bases. Germline V gives CDR1 SNHLY, CDR2 FYNNEI. This chain's CDR3 is CASSGGGVGNQPQHF. The CDR3 DNA sequence: TGTGCCAGCAGTGGAGGGGGCGTTGGCAATCAGCCCCAGCATTTT.

This clonotype showed up many times. This sequence joins TRBV7-8 and TRBJ2-3, with D perhaps matching TRBD1 (6 bases). Germline values: CDR1 SGHVS, CDR2 FQNEAQ. V dropped 1 base and J dropped 6 bases, with 11 bases sitting between them. The CDR3 is 14 residues long. This chain's CDR3 is CASSLEGVGDTQYF. As DNA, the CDR3 is TGTGCCAGCAGCTTAGAGGGGGTCGGGGATACGCAGTATTTT. Full variable domain (remainder filled in from reference TRBV7-8 and TRBJ2-3): GAGVSQSPRYKVAKRGQDVALRCDPISGHVSLFWYQQALGQGPEFLTYFQNEAQLDKSGLPSDRFFAERPEGSVSTLKIQRTQQEDSAVYLCASSLEGVGDTQYFGPGTRLTVL.

This clonotype was recorded many times. The rearrangement joins TRBV12-3 or TRBV12-4 to TRBJ2-5; 7 nucleotides agree with TRBD1. V lost 6 bases, J lost 1 base, and 5 bases stayed unmatched. CDR3 length: 14 residues. Written as DNA, the CDR3 is TGTGCCAGCAGGGTGGGGACAGCCCAAGAGACCCAGTACTTC. This translates into CASRVGTAQETQYF.

This rearrangement joins TRBV7-3 to TRBJ2-4; the D gene is possibly TRBD1 (6 bases). The CDR3 has 12 residues. The germline gives CDR1 SGHTA, CDR2 FQGTGA. The V end lost 5 bases, the J end lost 5 bases, and 7 bases lay between the germline ends. The CDR3 spells CASSNRENIQYF. The DNA for the CDR3 is TGTGCCAGCAGCAACAGGGAAAACATTCAGTACTTC.

Many counts were recorded for this clonotype. The V gene is TRBV5-1, the J gene TRBJ2-3, with TRBD1 as a possible D gene (5 bases). Trimming took 0 bases from V and 0 from J, leaving 8 bases between them. The CDR3 runs to 15 residues. Germline CDR1 SGHRS, CDR2 YFSETQ. The chain's CDR3 is CASSLEGFSTDTQYF. CDR3 DNA: TGCGCCAGCAGCTTGGAGGGGTTCAGCACAGATACGCAGTATTTT.

The V gene is TRBV5-1, the J gene TRBJ2-6; D is perhaps TRBD1 or TRBD2 (5 bases each). CDR1 and CDR2 from the germline V gene are SGHRS and YFSETQ. CDR3 size: 17 residues. V shed 0 bases and J shed 2 bases, with 12 bases lying between them. The DNA of the CDR3 is TGCGCCAGCAGCTTGGGGGGACGGCCTCCTGGGGCCAACGTCCTGACTTTC. Translated: CASSLGGRPPGANVLTF.

This chain joins TRBV9 and TRBJ2-3; D perhaps matches TRBD2 (7 bases). CDR1 is SGDLS and CDR2 is YYNGEE in the germline V gene. Trimming pared 4 bases from V and 3 bases from J, leaving 18 bases between. This CDR3 has 16 residues. CDR3 loop: CASSSPGGPQTDTQYF. The CDR3 DNA follows: TGTGCCAGCAGCTCCCCCGGGGGGCCACAAACAGATACGCAGTATTTT.